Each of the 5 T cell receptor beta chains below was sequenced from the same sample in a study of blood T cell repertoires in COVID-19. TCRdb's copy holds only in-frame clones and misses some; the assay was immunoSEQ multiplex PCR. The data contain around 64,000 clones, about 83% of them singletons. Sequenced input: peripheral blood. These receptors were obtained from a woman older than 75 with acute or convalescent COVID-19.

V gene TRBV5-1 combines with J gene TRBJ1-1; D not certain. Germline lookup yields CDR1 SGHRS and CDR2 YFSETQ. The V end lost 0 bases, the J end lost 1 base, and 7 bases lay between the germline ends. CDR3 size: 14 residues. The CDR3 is CASSLESRNTEAFF. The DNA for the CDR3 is TGCGCCAGCAGCTTGGAATCGCGGAACACTGAAGCTTTCTTT.

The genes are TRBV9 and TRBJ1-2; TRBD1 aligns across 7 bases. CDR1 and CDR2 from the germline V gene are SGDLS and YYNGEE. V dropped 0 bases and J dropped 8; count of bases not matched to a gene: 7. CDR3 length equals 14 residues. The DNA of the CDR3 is TGTGCCAGCAGCGTAGCTGTAGGGGGCTCAGGCTACACCTTC. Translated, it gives CASSVAVGGSGYTF.

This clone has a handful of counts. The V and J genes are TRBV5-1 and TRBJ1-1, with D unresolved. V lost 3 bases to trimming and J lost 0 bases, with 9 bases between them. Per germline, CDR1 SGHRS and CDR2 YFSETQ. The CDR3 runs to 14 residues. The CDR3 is CASSSRGMNTEAFF. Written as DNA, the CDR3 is TGCGCCAGCAGCTCCCGCGGCATGAACACTGAAGCTTTCTTT.

CDR3 residues: CASSLGVTIRTDTQYF. For the CDR3, the DNA is TGCGCCAGCAGCTTGGGAGTGACTATTCGCACAGATACGCAGTATTTT. This chain uses TRBV5-1 with TRBJ2-3, with D maybe TRBD2 (5 bases). Trimming cost V 0 bases and J 1 base, with 12 bases left between them. Germline assignment: CDR1 SGHRS and CDR2 YFSETQ. The CDR3 extends over 16 amino acids.

CDR3 amino acids: CASSPGGVNYGYTF. The CDR3 nucleotides read TGTGCCAGCAGCCCCGGGGGGGTAAACTATGGCTACACCTTC. The V call is TRBV5-4, the J call TRBJ1-2; D is perhaps TRBD1 (5 bases). The CDR3 length is 14 residues. CDR1 SGHNT and CDR2 YYREEE come from the germline V gene (reference sequence). Trimming took 4 bases from V and 2 from J, leaving 12 bases between them.